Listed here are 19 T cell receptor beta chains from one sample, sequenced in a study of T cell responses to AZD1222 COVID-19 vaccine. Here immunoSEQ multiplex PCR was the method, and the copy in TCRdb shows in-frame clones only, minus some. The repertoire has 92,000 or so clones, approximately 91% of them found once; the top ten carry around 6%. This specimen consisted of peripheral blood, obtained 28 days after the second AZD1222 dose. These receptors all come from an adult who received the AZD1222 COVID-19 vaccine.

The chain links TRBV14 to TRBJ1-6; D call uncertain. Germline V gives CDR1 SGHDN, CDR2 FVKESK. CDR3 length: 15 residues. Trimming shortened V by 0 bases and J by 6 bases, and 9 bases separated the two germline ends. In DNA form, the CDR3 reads TGTGCCAGCAGCCAAGATAAGATAATTAATTCACCCCTCCACTTT. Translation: CASSQDKIINSPLHF.

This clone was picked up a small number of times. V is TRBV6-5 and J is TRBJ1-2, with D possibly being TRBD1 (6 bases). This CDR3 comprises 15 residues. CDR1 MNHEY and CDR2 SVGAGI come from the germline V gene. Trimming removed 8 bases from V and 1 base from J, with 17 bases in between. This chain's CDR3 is CASYPGGRFNYGYTF. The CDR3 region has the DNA TGTGCCAGCTATCCTGGGGGCAGGTTTAACTATGGCTACACCTTC.

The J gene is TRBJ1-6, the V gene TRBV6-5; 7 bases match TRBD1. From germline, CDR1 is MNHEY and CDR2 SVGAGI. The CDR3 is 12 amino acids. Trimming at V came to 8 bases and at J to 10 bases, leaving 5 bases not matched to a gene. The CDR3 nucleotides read TGTGCCAGCGGTACAGGGGTCTCACCCCTCCACTTT. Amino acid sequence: CASGTGVSPLHF.

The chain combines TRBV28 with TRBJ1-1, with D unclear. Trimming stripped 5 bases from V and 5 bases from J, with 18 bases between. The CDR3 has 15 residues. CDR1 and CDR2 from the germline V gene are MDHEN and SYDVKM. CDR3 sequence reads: CASSTRYPLETEAFF. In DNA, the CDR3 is TGTGCCAGCAGTACTAGGTACCCTTTGGAGACTGAAGCTTTCTTT. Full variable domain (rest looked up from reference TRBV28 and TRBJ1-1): DVKVTQSSRYLVKRTGEKVFLECVQDMDHENMFWYRQDPGLGLRLIYFSYDVKMKEKGDIPEGYSVSREKKERFSLILESASTNQTSMYLCASSTRYPLETEAFFGQGTRLTVV.

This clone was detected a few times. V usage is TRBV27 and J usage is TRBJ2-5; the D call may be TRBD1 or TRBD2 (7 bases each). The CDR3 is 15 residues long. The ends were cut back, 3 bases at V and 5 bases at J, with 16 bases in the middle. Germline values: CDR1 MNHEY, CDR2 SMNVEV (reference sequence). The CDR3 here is CASSLYQGGRETQYF. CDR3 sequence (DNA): TGTGCCAGCAGTTTGTACCAGGGGGGGAGGGAGACCCAGTACTTC.

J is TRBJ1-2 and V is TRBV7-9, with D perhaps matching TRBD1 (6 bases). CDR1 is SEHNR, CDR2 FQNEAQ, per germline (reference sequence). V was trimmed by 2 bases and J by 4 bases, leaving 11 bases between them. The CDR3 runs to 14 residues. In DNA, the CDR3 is TGTGCCAGCAGCTTATCGGGGGCTGCCTATGGCTACACCTTC. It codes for CASSLSGAAYGYTF.

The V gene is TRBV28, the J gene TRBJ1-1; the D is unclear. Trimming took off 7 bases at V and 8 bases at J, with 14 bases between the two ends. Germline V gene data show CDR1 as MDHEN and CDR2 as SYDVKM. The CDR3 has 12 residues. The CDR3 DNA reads TGTGCCAGCACCAATCGCGGACGGGAAGCTTTCTTT. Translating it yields CASTNRGREAFF.

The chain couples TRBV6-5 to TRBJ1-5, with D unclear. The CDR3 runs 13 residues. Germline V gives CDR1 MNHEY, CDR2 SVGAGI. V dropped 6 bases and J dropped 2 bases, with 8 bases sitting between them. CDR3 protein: CASRVGGNQPQHF. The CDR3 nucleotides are TGTGCCAGCAGAGTCGGGGGCAATCAGCCCCAGCATTTT.

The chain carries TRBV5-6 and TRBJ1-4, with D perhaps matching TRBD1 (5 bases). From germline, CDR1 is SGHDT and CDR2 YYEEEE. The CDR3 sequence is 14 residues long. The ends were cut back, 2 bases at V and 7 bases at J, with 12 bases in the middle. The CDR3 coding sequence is TGTGCCAGCAGCTTCCTAGGGGCGGGTGAAAAACTGTTTTTT. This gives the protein CASSFLGAGEKLFF.

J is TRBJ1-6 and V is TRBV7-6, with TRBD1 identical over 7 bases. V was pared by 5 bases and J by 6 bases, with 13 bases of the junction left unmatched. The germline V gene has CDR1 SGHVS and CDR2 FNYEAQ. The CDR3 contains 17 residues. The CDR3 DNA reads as TGTGCCAGCAGCCCTAGCCAGGGGGGTTTAGGTAATTCACCCCTCCACTTT. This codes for CASSPSQGGLGNSPLHF.

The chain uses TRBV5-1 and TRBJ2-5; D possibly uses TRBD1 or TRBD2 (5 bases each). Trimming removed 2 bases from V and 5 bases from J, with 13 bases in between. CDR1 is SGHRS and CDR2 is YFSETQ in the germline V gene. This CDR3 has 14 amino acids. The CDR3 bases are TGCGCCAGCAGCTTCCTGGGGGTTAGGGAGACCCAGTACTTC. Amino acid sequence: CASSFLGVRETQYF.

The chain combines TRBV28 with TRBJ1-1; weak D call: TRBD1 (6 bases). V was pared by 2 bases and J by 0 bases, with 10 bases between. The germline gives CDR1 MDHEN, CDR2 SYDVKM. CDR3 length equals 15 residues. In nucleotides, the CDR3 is TGTGCCAGCAGTTTAGGGGGCAGCTTGAACACTGAAGCTTTCTTT. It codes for CASSLGGSLNTEAFF.

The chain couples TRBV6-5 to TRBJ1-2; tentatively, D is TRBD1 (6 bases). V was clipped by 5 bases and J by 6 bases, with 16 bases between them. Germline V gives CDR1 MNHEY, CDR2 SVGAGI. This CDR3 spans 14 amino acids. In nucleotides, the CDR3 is TGTGCCAGCAGTACAGGGACGAGGATGGATGGCTACACCTTC. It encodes CASSTGTRMDGYTF.

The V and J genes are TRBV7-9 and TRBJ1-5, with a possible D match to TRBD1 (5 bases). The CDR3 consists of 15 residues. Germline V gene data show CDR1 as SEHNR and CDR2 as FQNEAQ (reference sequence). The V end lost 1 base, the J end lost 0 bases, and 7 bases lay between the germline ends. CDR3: CASSLDGGSNQPQHF. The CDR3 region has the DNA TGTGCCAGCAGCTTAGACGGGGGTAGCAATCAGCCCCAGCATTTT.

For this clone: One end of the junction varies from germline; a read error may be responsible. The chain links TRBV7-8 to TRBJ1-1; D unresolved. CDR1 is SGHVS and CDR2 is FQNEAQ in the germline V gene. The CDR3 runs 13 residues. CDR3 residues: CASSLPPIPEAFF. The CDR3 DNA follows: TGTGCCAGCAGCTTGCCCCCCATCCCTGAGGCTTTCTTT.

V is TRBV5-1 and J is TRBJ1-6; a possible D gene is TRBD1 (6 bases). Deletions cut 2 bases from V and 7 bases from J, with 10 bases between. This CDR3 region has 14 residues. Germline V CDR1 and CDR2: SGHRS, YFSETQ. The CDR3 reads CASSFLDRNSPLHF. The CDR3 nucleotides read TGCGCCAGCAGCTTTTTGGACAGAAATTCACCCCTCCACTTT.

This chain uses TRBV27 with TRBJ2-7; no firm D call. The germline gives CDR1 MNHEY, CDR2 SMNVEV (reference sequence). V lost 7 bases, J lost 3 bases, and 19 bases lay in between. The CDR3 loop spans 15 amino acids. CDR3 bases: TGTGCCAGCATAATTGACCCCCCTCACGGCTACGAGCAGTACTTC. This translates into CASIIDPPHGYEQYF.

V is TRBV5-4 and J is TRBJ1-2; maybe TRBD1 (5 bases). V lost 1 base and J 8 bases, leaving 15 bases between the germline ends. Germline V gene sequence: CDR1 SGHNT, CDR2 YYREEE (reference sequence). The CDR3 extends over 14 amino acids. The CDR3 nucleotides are TGTGCCAGCAGCTTGCGGGGGGAATCGTGGGGCTACACCTTC. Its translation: CASSLRGESWGYTF.

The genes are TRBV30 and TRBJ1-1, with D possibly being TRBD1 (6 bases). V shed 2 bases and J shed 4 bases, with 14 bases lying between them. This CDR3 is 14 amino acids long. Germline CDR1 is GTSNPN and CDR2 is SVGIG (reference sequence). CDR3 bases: TGTGCCTGGAGTAGGGACACCGGCAGCACTGAAGCTTTCTTT. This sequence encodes CAWSRDTGSTEAFF. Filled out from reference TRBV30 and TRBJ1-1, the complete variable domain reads SQTIHQWPATLVQPVGSPLSLECTVEGTSNPNLYWYRQAAGRGLQLLFYSVGIGQISSEVPQNLSASRPQDRQFILSSKKLLLSDSGFYLCAWSRDTGSTEAFFGQGTRLTVV.